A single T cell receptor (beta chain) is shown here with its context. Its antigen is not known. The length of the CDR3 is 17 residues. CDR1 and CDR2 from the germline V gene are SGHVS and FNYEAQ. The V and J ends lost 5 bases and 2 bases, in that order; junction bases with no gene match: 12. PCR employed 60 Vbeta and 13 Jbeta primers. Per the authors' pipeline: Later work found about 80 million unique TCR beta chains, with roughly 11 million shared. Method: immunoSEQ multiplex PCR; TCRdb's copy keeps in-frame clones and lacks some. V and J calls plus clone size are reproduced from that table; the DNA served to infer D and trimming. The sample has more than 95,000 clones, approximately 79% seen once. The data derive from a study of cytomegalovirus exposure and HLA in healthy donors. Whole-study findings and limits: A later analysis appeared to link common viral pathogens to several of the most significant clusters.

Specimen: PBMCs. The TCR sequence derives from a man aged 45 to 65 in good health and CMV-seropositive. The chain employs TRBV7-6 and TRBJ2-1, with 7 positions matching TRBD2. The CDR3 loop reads CASSPEASGRTYNEQFF. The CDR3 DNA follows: TGTGCCAGCAGCCCAGAGGCGTCCGGGAGGACCTACAATGAGCAGTTCTTC.